The 14 T cell receptor beta chains given below trace back to one sample, sequenced in a study of shared T cell receptors in the human thymus. Measured with immunoSEQ multiplex PCR; TCRdb has only the in-frame clones, and not every one. The profile shows hundreds of thousands of clones, approximately 80% of them singletons. These data were also filed under a second study, of human thymus T cells.

The sequencing input was thymocytes. The source of these receptors is a boy in the first two years of life with a congenital heart defect.

This rearrangement joins TRBV7-2 to TRBJ2-7; TRBD2 matches 13 bases. With V trimmed by 5 bases and J by 0 bases, 13 bases remained unmatched. Germline V lookup: CDR1 SGHTA, CDR2 FQGNSA. The CDR3 sequence is 19 residues long. Here the CDR3 DNA reads TGTGCCAGCAGCCCCGGGACTAGCGGGAACGTGGGGGGCTCCTACGAGCAGTACTTC. Translation: CASSPGTSGNVGGSYEQYF.

The chain is built from TRBV5-6 and TRBJ1-2; possibly TRBD1 for D (5 bases). V lost 4 bases to trimming and J lost 3 bases, with 16 bases between them. The CDR3 totals 15 residues. In germline, CDR1 is SGHDT, CDR2 YYEEEE. CDR3 in amino acids: CASSLRTTWDYGYTF. The DNA of the CDR3 is TGTGCCAGCAGCCTGAGGACAACCTGGGACTATGGCTACACCTTC.

The chain recombines TRBV14 with TRBJ2-1; D unclear. Germline values: CDR1 SGHDN, CDR2 FVKESK. There are 12 residues in the CDR3. Trimming took 2 bases from V and 8 from J, leaving 7 bases between them. CDR3 in DNA: TGTGCCAGCAGCCAACGAGGCGATGAGCAGTTCTTC. Translated, it gives CASSQRGDEQFF.

The gene calls are TRBV15 and TRBJ2-7, with 7 bases aligning to TRBD1. The CDR3 consists of 18 residues. Germline values: CDR1 LNHNV, CDR2 YYDKDF (reference sequence). Trimming at V came to 5 bases and at J to 5 bases, leaving 21 bases not matched to a gene. CDR3: CATSDQTGRGAPRDEQYF. The CDR3 DNA follows: TGTGCCACCAGCGATCAGACAGGGCGAGGGGCGCCTCGGGACGAGCAGTACTTC.

This chain uses TRBV7-7 with TRBJ2-1; TRBD2 aligns across 16 bases. V shed 5 bases and J 3 bases; nucleotides not matched to a gene: 7. The CDR3 is made up of 18 amino acids. Germline CDR1 SSHAT, CDR2 FNYEAQ (reference sequence). The DNA for the CDR3 is TGTGCCAGCAGCCCGGGACTAGCGGGAGGGCCCATCTACAATGAGCAGTTCTTC. Protein product: CASSPGLAGGPIYNEQFF.

In this sample, this clone turned up a few times. The rearrangement joins TRBV14 to TRBJ2-7, with a weak D call TRBD2 (6 bases). Looked up from germline, CDR1 is SGHDN and CDR2 is FVKESK. Between the trimmed V and J ends, which lost 6 bases and 2 bases, there was a span of 23 bases. The CDR3 length is 17 residues. CDR3 sequence (DNA): TGTGCCAGCAGTCGTAGCCCCCTCGGGAGAATGGCCTACGAGCAGTACTTC. Translated: CASSRSPLGRMAYEQYF.

This clone appeared a single time. This chain uses TRBV5-4 with TRBJ2-1, with 8 bases identical to TRBD2. Trimming took 1 base from V and 5 from J; bases not matched to a gene: 5. CDR3 length: 15 residues. Germline CDR1 is SGHNT and CDR2 is YYREEE (reference sequence). The CDR3 DNA reads TGTGCCAGCAGCTTGAAGCGGGAGCGGAACAATGAGCAGTTCTTC. Its protein product is CASSLKRERNNEQFF.

The V and J genes are TRBV29-1 and TRBJ2-5; 7 nucleotides match TRBD1. This CDR3 is 16 amino acids long. Trimming took 1 base from V and 3 from J; bases not matched to a gene: 11. Germline values: CDR1 SQVTM, CDR2 ANQGSEA. The CDR3 region is CSVEGEFRDRKETQYF. In DNA, the CDR3 is TGCAGCGTTGAAGGAGAATTCCGGGACAGAAAAGAGACCCAGTACTTC.

This clone was detected a few times. This sequence joins TRBV28 and TRBJ1-2; 11 positions agree with TRBD1. Germline lookup yields CDR1 MDHEN and CDR2 SYDVKM. Trimming removed 5 bases from V and 4 bases from J; junction bases left unmatched: 0. The CDR3 contains 13 residues. The CDR3 spells CASSGTGGYGYTF. The CDR3 DNA follows: TGTGCCAGCAGTGGGACAGGGGGCTATGGCTACACCTTC.

This chain joins TRBV27 and TRBJ2-3; 8 bases match TRBD2. Looked up from germline, CDR1 is MNHEY and CDR2 is SMNVEV (reference sequence). This CDR3 has 18 residues. With V trimmed by 6 bases and J by 8 bases, 22 bases remained unmatched. CDR3 coding DNA: TGTGCCAGCAGCCAGGATCCGACGGGACTAGACGGTTTGGGTACGCAGTATTTT. The encoded protein is CASSQDPTGLDGLGTQYF.

CDR3 amino acids: CSVRTGAGEKLFF. DNA for the CDR3: TGCAGCGTCCGGACAGGGGCCGGTGAAAAACTGTTTTTT. V usage is TRBV29-1 and J usage is TRBJ1-4, with 9 bases lining up with TRBD1. This CDR3 comprises 13 residues. Germline V gene sequence: CDR1 SQVTM, CDR2 ANQGSEA. Germline trimming cut 6 bases from V and 7 bases from J; bases unmatched to any gene: 6.

This clone was seen more than once but under ten times. This sequence joins TRBV7-9 and TRBJ2-2, with a weak D call TRBD1 (5 bases). The CDR3 runs to 14 residues. V lost 5 bases to trimming and J lost 4 bases, with 11 bases between them. From germline, CDR1 is SEHNR and CDR2 FQNEAQ (reference sequence). The CDR3 DNA reads as TGTGCCAGCAGCCTCGACAGCCCCACCGGGGAGCTGTTTTTT. Encoded protein: CASSLDSPTGELFF.

This clone was detected a few times. This rearrangement joins TRBV28 to TRBJ2-7; no firm D call. The germline V gene has CDR1 MDHEN and CDR2 SYDVKM. V was trimmed by 6 bases and J by 3 bases, leaving 9 bases between them. The CDR3 consists of 12 residues. For the CDR3, the DNA is TGTGCCAGCAGGGCAGGCGTCTACGAGCAGTACTTC. Encoded protein: CASRAGVYEQYF.

Regarding this clone: Sequence at one end of the junction differs from germline and may be a read error. CDR3 loop: CARSPEGPPGGF. The DNA for the CDR3 is TGTGCCAGAAGCCCGGAAGGTCCCCCCGGGGGCTTC. The rearrangement uses TRBV5-3 and TRBJ2-7, with D maybe TRBD2 (6 bases). TRBV5-3 is an open reading frame whose function is uncertain. CDR3 size: 12 residues.